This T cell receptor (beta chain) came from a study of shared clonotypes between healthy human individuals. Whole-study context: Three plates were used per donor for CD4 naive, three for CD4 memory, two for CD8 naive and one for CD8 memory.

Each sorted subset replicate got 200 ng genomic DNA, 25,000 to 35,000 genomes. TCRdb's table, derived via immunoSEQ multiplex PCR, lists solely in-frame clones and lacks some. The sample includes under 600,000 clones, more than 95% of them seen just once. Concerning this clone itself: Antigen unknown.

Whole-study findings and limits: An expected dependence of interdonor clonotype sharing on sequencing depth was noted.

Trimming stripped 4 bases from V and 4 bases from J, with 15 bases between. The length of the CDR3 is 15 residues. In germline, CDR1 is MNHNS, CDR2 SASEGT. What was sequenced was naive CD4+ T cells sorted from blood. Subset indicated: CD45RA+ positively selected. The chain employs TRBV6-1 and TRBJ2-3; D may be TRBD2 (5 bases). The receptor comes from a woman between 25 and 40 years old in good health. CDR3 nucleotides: TGTGCCAGCAGTGTCCTAGGCGGGCGCGCAGATACGCAGTATTTT. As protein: CASSVLGGRADTQYF.